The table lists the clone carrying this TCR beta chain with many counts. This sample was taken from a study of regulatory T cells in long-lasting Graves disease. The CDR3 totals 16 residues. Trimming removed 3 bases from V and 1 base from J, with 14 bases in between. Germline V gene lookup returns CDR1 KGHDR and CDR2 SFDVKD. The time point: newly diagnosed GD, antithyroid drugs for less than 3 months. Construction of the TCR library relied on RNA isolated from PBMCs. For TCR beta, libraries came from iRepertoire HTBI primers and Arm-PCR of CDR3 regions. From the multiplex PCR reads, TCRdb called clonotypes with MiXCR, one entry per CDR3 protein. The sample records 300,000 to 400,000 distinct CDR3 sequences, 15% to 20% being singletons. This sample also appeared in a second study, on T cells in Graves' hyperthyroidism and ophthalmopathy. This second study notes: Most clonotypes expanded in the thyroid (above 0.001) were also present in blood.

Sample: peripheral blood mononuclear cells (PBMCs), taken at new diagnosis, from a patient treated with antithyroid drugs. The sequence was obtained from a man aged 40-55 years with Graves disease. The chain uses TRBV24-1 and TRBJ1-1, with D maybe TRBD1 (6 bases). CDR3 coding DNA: TGTGCCACCAGTGATACAGGGTCCCGGGCGAACACTGAAGCTTTCTTT. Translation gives CATSDTGSRANTEAFF.